Listed below are T cell receptor beta chains from one sample, sequenced in a study of cytomegalovirus exposure and HLA in healthy donors. The repertoire was sequenced with immunoSEQ multiplex PCR; TCRdb's copy has only in-frame clones and lacks some. The table has over 100,000 clones, 55% to 80% seen once. Sequencing input: PBMCs. All receptors come from a woman aged 30 to 39 in good health and CMV-seronegative. Each CDR3 is given with its conserved first and last residue. D genes are given only for firm matches. Size is stated for part of the rows, as once, few or many counts, or as a class when the clone is expanded.

abundance: NA
j_gene: TRBJ2-1
d_gene: TRBD2
v_gene: TRBV29-1
CDR3aa: CSVDSGSLSEQFF
CDR3nt: TGCAGCGTTGACAGCGGGAGCTTAAGTGAGCAGTTCTTC

abundance: few
j_gene: TRBJ2-1
d_gene: NA
v_gene: TRBV28
CDR3aa: CASSLSRPLEQFF
CDR3nt: TGTGCCAGCAGTTTGAGCAGGCCCTTGGAGCAGTTCTTC

abundance: few
j_gene: TRBJ2-1
d_gene: NA
v_gene: TRBV4-1
CDR3aa: CASSQLSRKLDEQFF
CDR3nt: TGCGCCAGCAGCCAACTCAGCCGAAAACTAGATGAGCAGTTCTTC

abundance: NA
j_gene: TRBJ2-7
d_gene: TRBD1
v_gene: TRBV7-8
CDR3aa: CASSGGTGGREQYF
CDR3nt: TGTGCCAGCAGCGGGGGGACAGGGGGAAGGGAGCAGTACTTC

abundance: NA
j_gene: TRBJ1-2
d_gene: TRBD1
v_gene: TRBV5-1
CDR3aa: CASSLGTGVYGYTF
CDR3nt: TGCGCCAGCAGCTTGGGGACAGGGGTCTATGGCTACACCTTC

abundance: NA
j_gene: TRBJ2-5
d_gene: NA
v_gene: TRBV13
CDR3aa: CASSLGSQTQYF
CDR3nt: TGTGCCAGCAGCTTAGGGTCTCAGACCCAGTACTTC

abundance: few
j_gene: TRBJ2-3
d_gene: TRBD2
v_gene: TRBV6-4
CDR3aa: CASSEGSGRHTDTQYF
CDR3nt: TGTGCCAGCAGTGAGGGTAGCGGGAGACACACAGATACGCAGTATTTT

abundance: once
j_gene: TRBJ1-1
d_gene: TRBD1
v_gene: TRBV6-5
CDR3aa: CASRLGTVNTEAFF
CDR3nt: TGTGCCAGCAGGCTCGGGACAGTTAACACTGAAGCTTTCTTT

abundance: NA
j_gene: TRBJ2-5
d_gene: TRBD2
v_gene: TRBV28
CDR3aa: CASSLWTSGSVQETQYF
CDR3nt: TGTGCCAGCAGTTTATGGACTAGCGGGAGCGTACAAGAGACCCAGTACTTC

abundance: few
j_gene: TRBJ1-5
d_gene: TRBD1
v_gene: TRBV27
CDR3aa: CASSQGQGDQPQHF
CDR3nt: TGTGCCAGCAGTCAAGGACAGGGGGATCAGCCCCAGCATTTT

abundance: NA
j_gene: TRBJ2-7
d_gene: NA
v_gene: TRBV5-1
CDR3aa: CASSLTGPSSYEQYF
CDR3nt: TGCGCCAGCAGCTTGACAGGGCCGAGCTCCTACGAGCAGTACTTC

abundance: NA
j_gene: TRBJ1-1
d_gene: NA
v_gene: TRBV7-9
CDR3aa: CAGSFLTGLGTEAFF
CDR3nt: TGTGCCGGCAGCTTTTTGACAGGCTTGGGCACTGAAGCTTTCTTT

abundance: NA
j_gene: TRBJ1-2
d_gene: NA
v_gene: TRBV2
CDR3aa: CASSVAGRGYTF
CDR3nt: TGTGCCAGCAGTGTCGCAGGGCGCGGCTACACCTTC

abundance: NA
j_gene: TRBJ2-7
d_gene: NA
v_gene: TRBV5-1
CDR3aa: CASRTGVNAGRSYEQYF
CDR3nt: TGCGCCAGCAGAACAGGTGTAAACGCGGGACGCTCCTACGAGCAGTACTTC

abundance: NA
j_gene: TRBJ2-1
d_gene: TRBD1
v_gene: TRBV5-4
CDR3aa: CASSDPSGTGYDNEQFF
CDR3nt: TGTGCCAGCAGCGACCCCAGCGGGACAGGGTACGACAATGAGCAGTTCTTC

abundance: NA
j_gene: TRBJ2-6
d_gene: NA
v_gene: TRBV7-3
CDR3aa: CASSFYSGANVLTF
CDR3nt: TGTGCCAGCAGCTTCTACTCTGGGGCCAACGTCCTGACTTTC

abundance: NA
j_gene: TRBJ1-3
d_gene: TRBD1
v_gene: TRBV4-3
CDR3aa: CASSQGKGQGSGNTIYF
CDR3nt: TGCGCCAGCAGCCAAGGAAAAGGACAGGGGTCTGGAAACACCATATATTTT

abundance: NA
j_gene: TRBJ1-1
d_gene: NA
v_gene: TRBV6-6
CDR3aa: CASSVTGSGNTEAFF
CDR3nt: TGTGCCAGCAGTGTCACAGGGTCTGGGAACACTGAAGCTTTCTTT

abundance: once
j_gene: TRBJ2-3
d_gene: NA
v_gene: TRBV7-9
CDR3aa: CASCKSDGTQYF
CDR3nt: TGTGCCAGCTGCAAGAGCGACGGTACGCAGTATTTT

abundance: once
j_gene: TRBJ1-2
d_gene: NA
v_gene: TRBV4-3
CDR3aa: CASSQDGWGGPNYGYTF
CDR3nt: TGCGCCAGCAGCCAAGATGGCTGGGGAGGACCTAACTATGGCTACACCTTC

abundance: NA
j_gene: TRBJ2-7
d_gene: NA
v_gene: TRBV28
CDR3aa: CASSFRGISYEQYF
CDR3nt: TGTGCCAGCAGTTTTCGGGGTATCTCCTACGAGCAGTACTTC

abundance: NA
j_gene: TRBJ2-7
d_gene: TRBD1
v_gene: TRBV18
CDR3aa: CASSPGQGANEQYF
CDR3nt: TGTGCCAGCTCACCCGGACAGGGGGCAAACGAGCAGTACTTC

abundance: NA
j_gene: TRBJ2-7
d_gene: NA
v_gene: TRBV7-8
CDR3aa: CASSLPPDSLSYEQYF
CDR3nt: TGTGCCAGCAGCCTTCCGCCTGACAGCCTCTCCTACGAGCAGTACTTC

abundance: NA
j_gene: TRBJ2-1
d_gene: NA
v_gene: TRBV7-2
CDR3aa: CASSLEGDLFSSYNEQFF
CDR3nt: TGTGCCAGCAGCTTAGAGGGGGATCTATTTTCCTCCTACAATGAGCAGTTCTTC

abundance: NA
j_gene: TRBJ1-1
d_gene: TRBD1
v_gene: TRBV19
CDR3aa: CASSMGQTNTEAFF
CDR3nt: TGTGCCAGTAGTATGGGACAGACGAACACTGAAGCTTTCTTT

abundance: NA
j_gene: TRBJ2-5
d_gene: TRBD2
v_gene: TRBV29-1
CDR3aa: CSVGTSGGIGETQYF
CDR3nt: TGCAGCGTGGGGACTAGCGGGGGAATAGGGGAGACCCAGTACTTC

abundance: NA
j_gene: TRBJ2-7
d_gene: TRBD1
v_gene: TRBV5-1
CDR3aa: CASSVDQTGLYEQYF
CDR3nt: TGCGCCAGCAGCGTAGACCAGACAGGGCTCTACGAGCAGTACTTC

abundance: NA
j_gene: TRBJ2-7
d_gene: TRBD1
v_gene: TRBV6-5
CDR3aa: CASSYSITGAYEQYF
CDR3nt: TGTGCCAGCAGTTACTCGATTACAGGGGCCTACGAGCAGTACTTC

abundance: NA
j_gene: TRBJ1-2
d_gene: TRBD1
v_gene: TRBV5-6
CDR3aa: CASSFLVRDSPNYGYTF
CDR3nt: TGTGCCAGCAGCTTCCTAGTCCGGGACAGCCCTAACTATGGCTACACCTTC

abundance: NA
j_gene: TRBJ1-1
d_gene: TRBD1
v_gene: TRBV5-1
CDR3aa: CASRPRGANTEAFF
CDR3nt: TGCGCCAGCAGGCCCAGGGGGGCCAACACTGAAGCTTTCTTT

abundance: NA
j_gene: TRBJ1-1
d_gene: NA
v_gene: TRBV5-1
CDR3aa: CASSLEGGWTEAFF
CDR3nt: TGCGCCAGCAGCTTGGAAGGGGGTTGGACTGAAGCTTTCTTT

abundance: NA
j_gene: TRBJ2-7
d_gene: TRBD1
v_gene: TRBV19
CDR3aa: CASSRPGQDYEQYF
CDR3nt: TGTGCCAGTAGTAGACCCGGACAGGACTACGAGCAGTACTTC

abundance: once
j_gene: TRBJ1-1
d_gene: NA
v_gene: TRBV11-1
CDR3aa: CASSLEGAEAFF
CDR3nt: TGTGCCAGCAGCTTAGAGGGGGCTGAAGCTTTCTTT

abundance: NA
j_gene: TRBJ2-7
d_gene: TRBD2
v_gene: TRBV6-5
CDR3aa: CASSSPGRYMRYEQYF
CDR3nt: TGTGCCAGCAGTTCCCCCGGGAGGTACATGCGGTACGAGCAGTACTTC

abundance: few
j_gene: TRBJ2-1
d_gene: TRBD2
v_gene: TRBV27
CDR3aa: CASSSGTSGRDEQFF
CDR3nt: TGTGCCAGCAGTTCGGGGACTAGCGGGAGGGATGAGCAGTTCTTC

abundance: NA
j_gene: TRBJ2-7
d_gene: NA
v_gene: TRBV18
CDR3aa: CASSPSGQGVDEQYF
CDR3nt: TGTGCCAGCTCACCTTCGGGACAAGGGGTCGACGAGCAGTACTTC

abundance: NA
j_gene: TRBJ2-7
d_gene: NA
v_gene: TRBV9
CDR3aa: CASSVGTVSYEQYF
CDR3nt: TGTGCCAGCAGCGTAGGGACAGTCTCCTACGAGCAGTACTTC

abundance: once
j_gene: TRBJ2-7
d_gene: NA
v_gene: TRBV11-2
CDR3aa: CASGWPNAYEQYF
CDR3nt: TGTGCCAGCGGCTGGCCCAATGCCTACGAGCAGTACTTC

abundance: NA
j_gene: TRBJ2-2
d_gene: NA
v_gene: TRBV6-1
CDR3aa: CASSESWPGANTGELFF
CDR3nt: TGTGCCAGCAGTGAAAGTTGGCCAGGGGCGAACACCGGGGAGCTGTTTTTT

abundance: once
j_gene: TRBJ2-1
d_gene: TRBD2
v_gene: TRBV14
CDR3aa: CASSQGSGRVNEQFF
CDR3nt: TGTGCCAGCAGCCAAGGTAGCGGGAGGGTTAATGAGCAGTTCTTC

abundance: NA
j_gene: TRBJ2-2
d_gene: NA
v_gene: TRBV4-1
CDR3aa: CASSQRGRLASPGGELFF
CDR3nt: TGCGCCAGCAGCCAAAGGGGGAGACTAGCATCACCTGGGGGGGAGCTGTTTTTT

abundance: NA
j_gene: TRBJ2-5
d_gene: NA
v_gene: TRBV5-5
CDR3aa: CASSPEGGALQETQYF
CDR3nt: TGTGCCAGCAGCCCCGAGGGCGGGGCTCTCCAAGAGACCCAGTACTTC

abundance: few
j_gene: TRBJ2-2
d_gene: NA
v_gene: TRBV27
CDR3aa: CASSLSKPGELFF
CDR3nt: TGTGCCAGCAGTTTATCCAAGCCCGGGGAGCTGTTTTTT

abundance: NA
j_gene: TRBJ2-3
d_gene: NA
v_gene: TRBV30
CDR3aa: CAWSWKQASTDTQYF
CDR3nt: TGTGCCTGGAGTTGGAAGCAGGCGAGCACAGATACGCAGTATTTT

abundance: NA
j_gene: TRBJ2-1
d_gene: TRBD2
v_gene: TRBV11-3
CDR3aa: CASSRSGLAGFHEQFF
CDR3nt: TGTGCCAGCAGCAGATCGGGACTAGCGGGATTCCATGAGCAGTTCTTC

abundance: NA
j_gene: TRBJ2-3
d_gene: TRBD2
v_gene: TRBV5-1
CDR3aa: CASRVSGTGDTQYF
CDR3nt: TGCGCCAGCAGGGTTAGCGGGACCGGGGATACGCAGTATTTT

abundance: NA
j_gene: TRBJ1-1
d_gene: NA
v_gene: TRBV29-1
CDR3aa: CSVDTGTEAFF
CDR3nt: TGCAGCGTTGACACAGGCACTGAAGCTTTCTTT

abundance: NA
j_gene: TRBJ1-2
d_gene: TRBD1
v_gene: TRBV7-8
CDR3aa: CASSLNRGDDGYTF
CDR3nt: TGTGCCAGCAGCTTAAACAGGGGAGACGATGGCTACACCTTC

abundance: once
j_gene: TRBJ1-1
d_gene: NA
v_gene: TRBV5-4
CDR3aa: CASSLAGRNTEAFF
CDR3nt: TGTGCCAGCAGCTTGGCAGGTAGGAACACTGAAGCTTTCTTT

abundance: NA
j_gene: TRBJ2-1
d_gene: TRBD2
v_gene: TRBV9
CDR3aa: CASSVAGGHNEQFF
CDR3nt: TGTGCCAGCAGCGTAGCGGGAGGTCACAATGAGCAGTTCTTC

abundance: few
j_gene: TRBJ1-4
d_gene: NA
v_gene: TRBV28
CDR3aa: CASSWRGYREKLFF
CDR3nt: TGTGCCAGCAGTTGGAGAGGGTATCGTGAAAAACTGTTTTTT

abundance: NA
j_gene: TRBJ1-1
d_gene: NA
v_gene: TRBV11-3
CDR3aa: CASSFGLGTEAFF
CDR3nt: TGTGCCAGCAGCTTTGGACTGGGGACTGAAGCTTTCTTT